The rows below give T cell receptor beta chains drawn from one sample of a study of T-cell reconstitution after alpha-beta-depleted transplantation in children. TCRdb reprocessed the PCR reads via MiXCR and lists one record per CDR3 protein. The data hold more than 85,000 distinct CDR3 sequences, with 7.5% to 9% observed a single time. The input for sequencing was PBMCs, taken before TCRalphabeta/CD19-depleted stem cell transplant. The origin of the receptors is a boy between 2 and 15 years old with acute lymphoblastic leukemia, due to receive a stem cell transplant. CDR3s include the opening cysteine and the closing phenylalanine or tryptophan. D genes are given only for firm matches. A row's size may be missing; if present it is once, few, many or a size class.

clone_size,j_call,v_call,d_call,cdr3_aa,cdr3_nt
.,TRBJ1-2,TRBV6-2/TRBV6-3,.,CASSYDVRPQTGGYTF,TGTGCCAGCAGTTACGACGTCAGACCCCAAACGGGTGGCTACACCTTC
many,TRBJ2-2,TRBV7-9,.,CASSLDGAHTGELFF,TGTGCCAGCAGCTTAGATGGGGCACACACCGGGGAGCTGTTTTTT
many,TRBJ2-1,TRBV7-8,.,CASSLDEGEQFF,TGTGCCAGCAGCTTAGACGAGGGTGAGCAGTTCTTC
many,TRBJ2-2,TRBV3-1,.,CASSQGVFGGELFF,TGTGCCAGCAGCCAGGGTGTTTTCGGCGGGGAGCTGTTTTTT
many,TRBJ1-2,TRBV4-2,.,CASSQDLGAVGGYTF,TGTGCCAGCAGCCAAGATCTCGGCGCTGTCGGTGGCTACACCTTC
few,TRBJ1-5,TRBV20-1,.,CSARAEAGRYSNQPQHF,TGCAGTGCTAGAGCCGAAGCCGGGAGGTATAGCAATCAGCCCCAGCATTTT
many,TRBJ2-7,TRBV20-1,TRBD2,CSAVSGGNVYEQYF,TGCAGTGCCGTTAGCGGGGGGAACGTCTACGAGCAGTACTTC
many,TRBJ2-6,TRBV5-1,.,CASSLSDFGANVLTF,TGCGCCAGCAGCTTGTCGGACTTTGGGGCCAACGTCCTGACTTTC
many,TRBJ2-7,TRBV5-5,.,CASSPDTSYEQYF,TGTGCCAGCAGCCCGGACACATCCTACGAGCAGTACTTC
few,TRBJ2-3,TRBV5-1,TRBD2,CASSQTGGVSTDTQYF,TGCGCCAGCAGCCAAACTGGGGGGGTTAGCACAGATACGCAGTATTTT
many,TRBJ2-1,TRBV25-1,.,CASSVQGKYNEQFF,TGTGCCAGCAGTGTGCAGGGGAAGTACAATGAGCAGTTCTTC
few,TRBJ2-7,TRBV2,.,CASSVSQGGGISYEQYF,TGTGCCAGCAGTGTCAGTCAAGGGGGCGGGATCTCCTACGAGCAGTACTTC
few,TRBJ2-3,TRBV10-3,TRBD2,CAISGTSGGADTQYF,TGTGCCATCAGTGGGACTAGCGGGGGGGCAGATACGCAGTATTTT
many,TRBJ2-7,TRBV20-1,TRBD2,CSAERGGFSYEQYF,TGCAGTGCTGAGCGGGGGGGTTTCTCCTACGAGCAGTACTTC
few,TRBJ1-4,TRBV11-1,TRBD1,CASSFGQGEKLFF,TGTGCCAGCAGCTTCGGACAGGGCGAAAAACTGTTTTTT